The clone carrying this T cell receptor beta chain showed up many times. Its specificity is not known. One end of the junction is discordant with germline, which a read error may explain. This sample was included in a study of Graves' ophthalmopathy and Graves' hyperthyroidism. Whole-study context: Prior to any treatment, peripheral blood was collected at the time of initial diagnosis. Whole-study findings and limits: Distinction of ophthalmopathy from stable hyperthyroidism by a 13-signature model reached approximately 89% sensitivity and 81.08% specificity.

The hyperthyroidism patients, aged 18 to 65, had been newly diagnosed, with under 2 months' duration. Orbital computed tomography and thyroid ultrasound, along with TRAb, serum thyroxine and clinical symptoms, underpinned diagnosis. TCR beta CDR3 regions were amplified from RNA transcripts. HTBI primers were used in a first-round RT-PCR, which preceded a second-round multiplex PCR. TCRdb reanalysed the multiplex PCR reads using MiXCR and keeps one entry per CDR3 protein. The table lists a few hundred thousand distinct CDR3 sequences, 17% of them singletons, with 2% to 2.5% in the top ten. Germline loops: CDR1 LNHDA, CDR2 SQIVND (reference sequence). The CDR3 covers 12 residues.

The sequence came from an adult woman with stable Graves' hyperthyroidism. The sample consisted of peripheral blood. The chain joins TRBV19 to TRBJ2-5, with D possibly matching TRBD1 (6 bases). The DNA of the CDR3 is TGTGCCAGTAAGGGGGACCAAGGGACCCAGTACTTC. Translating gives CASKGDQGTQYF.